This entry is about one TCR beta chain. Its antigen is currently unknown. The data derive from a study of blood T cells in healthy people across ages. Study in general: Template-switching capture recovered about one barcoded beta molecule per two T cells. General study results and limits: The CMV status of each donor remained undetermined, and this could have confounded shifts in expanded clonotypes. With age, beta diversity per million T cells declined roughly linearly, significantly by around 43.

The use of a sample-barcoded 5' primer and a J-beta primer mix characterized a second PCR of about 7 to 12 cycles. A 12-random-nucleotide template-switch adaptor tagged each cDNA molecule. TCRdb fed the 5' RACE reads into MiXCR, producing one record per CDR3 protein. The sample carries about 830,000 distinct CDR3 sequences, nearly 60% recorded once. Trimming removed 0 bases at V and 2 bases at J, with 10 bases between. The CDR3 runs 15 residues. Germline V gives CDR1 LGHNA, CDR2 YSLEER. The V call is TRBV4-3, the J call TRBJ1-2; no reliable D call. Sequenced sample: blood. The receptor was isolated from a man between 25 and 39 years old in good health. The CDR3 loop reads CASSQETYENYGYTF. As DNA, the CDR3 is TGCGCCAGCAGCCAAGAAACTTACGAGAACTATGGCTACACCTTC.